This TCR beta chain emerged from a study of metastatic and nonmetastatic thyroid tumors. MiXCR reprocessed the PCR reads for TCRdb. The sample includes about 8,600 clones, about a quarter seen only once; the top ten take roughly 13%. Germline values: CDR1 SNHLY, CDR2 FYNNEI. CDR3 length: 13 residues. Trimming left V 7 bases short and J 8 bases short, with 18 bases between. Every patient underwent thyroid surgery untreated. This chain joins TRBV2 and TRBJ2-7, with D possibly being TRBD1 or TRBD2 (5 bases each). This clonotype was sampled from a female donor with papillary thyroid cancer or a benign thyroid nodule (not recorded which). Some clones in this sample may be carry-over from other donors' samples. Material for sequencing was adjacent normal tissue. This CDR3 reads CASNGDRTTQQYF. The CDR3 bases are TGTGCCAGCAACGGGGACCGAACTACGCAGCAGTACTTC.